This TCR beta chain was observed in a study of T cells in Graves' hyperthyroidism and ophthalmopathy. TCR beta CDR3 sequences were amplified from RNA transcripts. The TCR CDR3 first-round RT-PCR relied on the HTBI primer set. TCRdb re-derived calls from the multiplex PCR reads in MiXCR, one entry per CDR3 protein. The sample gives roughly 500,000 distinct CDR3 sequences, about 14% of which show up once; more than 4.5% is in the top ten. A few counts support this clonotype. Its antigen remains unidentified. One end of the junction varies from germline; a read error may be responsible. Regarding the study as a whole: Separating ophthalmopathy from stable hyperthyroidism was achieved by a 13 V-J model.

CDR1 and CDR2 from the germline V gene are SGHTS and YDEGEE. This CDR3 contains 16 residues. Patients were aged 18 to 65, had disease duration under 2 months, and had newly diagnosed hyperthyroidism. Clinical symptoms, serum thyroxine and TRAb, thyroid ultrasound and orbital computed tomography were used for the diagnoses. PBMCs came from 9 to 10 ml fresh peripheral blood. Material for sequencing was blood. This sequence was found in a woman between 25 and 40 years old with Graves' hyperthyroidism that later progressed to Graves' ophthalmopathy. The chain carries TRBV5-8 and TRBJ1-2; 8 bases line up with TRBD1. The CDR3: CASGLPGQAENYGYAF. DNA for the CDR3: TGTGCCAGCGGATTACCGGGACAGGCTGAGAACTATGGCTACGCCTTC.